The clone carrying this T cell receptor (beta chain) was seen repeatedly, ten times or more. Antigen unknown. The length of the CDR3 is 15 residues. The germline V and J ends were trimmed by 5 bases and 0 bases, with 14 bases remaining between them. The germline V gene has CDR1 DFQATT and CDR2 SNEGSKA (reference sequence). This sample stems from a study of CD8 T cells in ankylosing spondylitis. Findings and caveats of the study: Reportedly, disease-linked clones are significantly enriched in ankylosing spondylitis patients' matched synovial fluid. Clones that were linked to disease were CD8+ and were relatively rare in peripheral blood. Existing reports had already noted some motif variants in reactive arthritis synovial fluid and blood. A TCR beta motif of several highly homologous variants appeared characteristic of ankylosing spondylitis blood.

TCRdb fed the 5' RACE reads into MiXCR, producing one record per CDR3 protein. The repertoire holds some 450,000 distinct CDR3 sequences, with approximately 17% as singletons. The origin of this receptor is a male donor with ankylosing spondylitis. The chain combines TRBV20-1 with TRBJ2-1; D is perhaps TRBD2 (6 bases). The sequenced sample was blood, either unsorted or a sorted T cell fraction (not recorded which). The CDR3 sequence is CSAGGPLSSYNEQFF. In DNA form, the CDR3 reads TGCAGTGCTGGAGGGCCGCTAAGCTCCTACAATGAGCAGTTCTTC.